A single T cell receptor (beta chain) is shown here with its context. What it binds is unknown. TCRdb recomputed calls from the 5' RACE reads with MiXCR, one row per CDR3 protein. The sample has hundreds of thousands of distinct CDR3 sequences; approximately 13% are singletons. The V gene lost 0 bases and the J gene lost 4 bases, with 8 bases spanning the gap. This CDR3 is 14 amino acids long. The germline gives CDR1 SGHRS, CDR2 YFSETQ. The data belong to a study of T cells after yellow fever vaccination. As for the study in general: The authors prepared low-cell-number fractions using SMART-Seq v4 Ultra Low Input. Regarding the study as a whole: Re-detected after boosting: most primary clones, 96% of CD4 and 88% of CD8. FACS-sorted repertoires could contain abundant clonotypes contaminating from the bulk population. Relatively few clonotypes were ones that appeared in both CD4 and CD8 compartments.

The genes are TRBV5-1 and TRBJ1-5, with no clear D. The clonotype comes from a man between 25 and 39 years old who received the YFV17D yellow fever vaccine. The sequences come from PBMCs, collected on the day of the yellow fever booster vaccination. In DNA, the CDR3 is TGCGCCAGCAGCTTGGGGATGTTGAATCAGCCCCAGCATTTT. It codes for CASSLGMLNQPQHF.